The 9 T cell receptor beta chains presented below share a single source sample, sequenced in a study of early T cells in non-severe SARS-CoV-2 infection (dated by TCRdb to about 2021). Library prep was done by 5' RACE. Sequencing relied on a NextSeq 500. TCRdb passed the public sequencing reads through fastp at Q25 and MiXCR, retaining productive beta sequences. Rows are combined by CDR3 protein, so each entry shows the most common genes and DNA. This sample has approximately 52,000 distinct CDR3 sequences in its table, and around 7.5% of those were observed once. Of the sample, roughly 8.8% falls within the top ten clones. Specimen: whole blood. The receptor set was obtained from an adult who was a healthcare worker with PCR-confirmed SARS-CoV-2 infection or an uninfected control (not recorded which).

The V call is TRBV28, the J call TRBJ1-2; tentatively, D is TRBD1 (5 bases). This CDR3 region has 14 residues. V shed 9 bases and J shed 4 bases, with 18 bases lying between them. Germline loops: CDR1 MDHEN, CDR2 SYDVKM. As DNA, the CDR3 is TGTGCCAGTGCAGGAGGGGCCTCCCTCTATGGCTACACCTTC. Protein sequence: CASAGGASLYGYTF.

This rearrangement joins TRBV28 to TRBJ2-5, with D possibly being TRBD1 or TRBD2 (5 bases each). V lost 2 bases and J 5 bases, leaving 12 bases between the germline ends. The length of the CDR3 is 14 residues. Germline V CDR1 and CDR2: MDHEN, SYDVKM. The CDR3 spells CASSLGGPSETQYF. In nucleotides, the CDR3 is TGTGCCAGCAGTTTAGGGGGACCCTCGGAGACCCAGTACTTC.

This rearrangement joins TRBV2 to TRBJ2-5; D is unclear. V was cut by 6 bases and J by 5 bases, with 19 bases left in between. The length of the CDR3 is 15 residues. Looked up from germline, CDR1 is SNHLY and CDR2 is FYNNEI. CDR3 residues: CASSPADNLGETQYF. CDR3 sequence (DNA): TGTGCCAGCAGCCCCGCCGACAACCTGGGGGAGACCCAGTACTTC.

This chain uses TRBV7-2 with TRBJ2-3; 12 positions agree with TRBD2. Germline assignment: CDR1 SGHTA and CDR2 FQGNSA. The CDR3 runs 16 residues. V shed 5 bases and J 4 bases; nucleotides not matched to a gene: 7. CDR3: CASSTRLAGASDTQYF. The CDR3 DNA reads TGTGCCAGCAGCACCCGACTAGCGGGAGCGTCAGATACGCAGTATTTT.

The chain combines TRBV7-9 with TRBJ2-5; possible D gene TRBD1, 6 bases. CDR3 length: 15 amino acids. The V gene lost 5 bases and the J gene lost 0 bases, with 13 bases spanning the gap. The V gene's germline CDR1 is SEHNR and CDR2 FQNEAQ (reference sequence). The CDR3 protein is CASSQGQTYQETQYF. The CDR3 DNA reads as TGTGCCAGCAGCCAAGGACAGACGTACCAAGAGACCCAGTACTTC.

This clonotype was observed a handful of times. This chain connects TRBV6-5 to TRBJ2-2; 10 bases are shared with TRBD1. There are 15 residues in the CDR3. After removal of 6 bases from V and 4 bases from J, the junction contained 5 bases not matched to a gene. Germline CDR1 reads MNHEY; CDR2 reads SVGAGI. CDR3 sequence reads: CASRRQGAGTGELFF. CDR3 coding DNA: TGTGCCAGCAGGAGACAGGGGGCTGGCACCGGGGAGCTGTTTTTT.

Ten or more counts support this clonotype. The junction does not match germline at one end; this may be a read error. V and J are TRBV4-2 and TRBJ1-6; D is undetermined. Germline V gene lookup returns CDR1 LGHNA and CDR2 YNFKEQ. CDR3 size: 16 residues. DNA for the CDR3: TGTGCCAGCAGCCAAACCATACCGGCCCGGGATTCACCCCTCCATTTT. It is translated as CASSQTIPARDSPLHF.

This clonotype was seen more than once but under ten times. The rearrangement links TRBV5-1 to TRBJ1-3; a weak D match, TRBD1 (5 bases). CDR3 length: 15 residues. CDR1 is SGHRS, CDR2 YFSETQ, per germline. V was pared by 2 bases and J by 4 bases, with 13 bases between. The CDR3 here is CASSFVAGGGNTIYF. In DNA, the CDR3 is TGCGCCAGCAGCTTCGTAGCTGGGGGAGGAAACACCATATATTTT.

This clonotype was picked up a small number of times. The rearrangement links TRBV27 to TRBJ1-4; 8 bases align to TRBD1. Germline V CDR1 and CDR2: MNHEY, SMNVEV (reference sequence). V shed 4 bases and J 10 bases; nucleotides not matched to a gene: 5. There are 13 residues in the CDR3. CDR3 sequence: CASSWQGAGKLFF. DNA of the CDR3: TGTGCCAGCAGTTGGCAGGGGGCGGGAAAACTGTTTTTT. The full variable domain, with the rest looked up from reference TRBV27 and TRBJ1-4, is EAQVTQNPRYLITVTGKKLTVTCSQNMNHEYMSWYRQDPGLGLRQIYYSMNVEVTDKGDVPEGYKVSRKEKRNFPLILESPSPNQTSLYFCASSWQGAGKLFFGSGTQLSVL.